A selection of T cell receptor beta chains follows, all from one sample in a study. TCRdb itself ran the reads through MiXCR, one entry per CDR3 protein. The sample yields 250 to 300 distinct CDR3 sequences, approximately 20% seen once. Sequencing was carried out using CD8+ T cells (not recorded whether cultured). The source is a female donor. CDR3s include the opening cysteine and the closing phenylalanine or tryptophan. A D gene is named only where the DNA matches it firmly. Clone sizes are given selectively: once, few, many, or a class where the clone is expanded.

12	hyperexpanded	TRBJ1-4	-	TRBV30	CASPGPYEKLFF	TGTGCCTCCCCGGGCCCGTATGAAAAACTGTTTTTT
16	large	TRBJ2-3	TRBD2	TRBV4-2	CASSQDGTSGADTQYF	TGTGCCAGCAGCCAAGATGGGACTAGCGGGGCAGATACGCAGTATTTT
16	large	TRBJ2-1	TRBD2	TRBV27	CASSPLAGENYNEQFF	TGTGCCAGCAGCCCTTTAGCGGGGGAAAACTACAATGAGCAGTTCTTC
14	large	TRBJ2-5	-	TRBV7-2	CASSRRGGMETQYF	TGTGCCAGCAGCCGAAGGGGGGGGATGGAGACCCAGTACTTC
17	large	TRBJ2-7	-	TRBV14	CASSHLGPGGPSYEQYF	TGTGCCAGCAGCCACCTGGGACCCGGGGGGCCCTCCTACGAGCAGTACTTC
17	hyperexpanded	TRBJ2-3	TRBD1	TRBV6-5	CASSYELRTGVFDTQYF	TGTGCCAGCAGTTACGAGCTTCGGACAGGGGTGTTTGATACGCAGTATTTT
14	large	TRBJ2-2	TRBD2	TRBV20-1	CSARLAGDTGELFF	TGCAGTGCTAGACTAGCGGGGGACACCGGGGAGCTGTTTTTT
14	-	TRBJ2-1	-	TRBV20-1	CSAHLTPSYNEQFF	TGCAGTGCTCACTTGACGCCATCCTACAATGAGCAGTTCTTC
15	-	TRBJ2-3	-	TRBV27	CASSQVDSSTDTQYF	TGTGCCAGCAGTCAAGTTGATAGTTCCACAGATACGCAGTATTTT
15	few	TRBJ1-1	-	TRBV5-4	CASSCLGEWNTEAFF	TGTGCCAGCAGCTGCTTGGGGGAGTGGAACACTGAAGCTTTCTTT
18	-	TRBJ2-1	-	TRBV2	CASSEAEWTSWGYNEQFF	TGTGCCAGCAGTGAAGCGGAGTGGACCTCTTGGGGGTACAATGAGCAGTTCTTC
14	-	TRBJ2-5	-	TRBV7-2	CASSRRGGMETPYF	TGTGCCAGCAGCCGAAGGGGGGGGATGGAGACCCCTTACTTC
17	large	TRBJ2-5	TRBD2	TRBV20-1	CSARARDYSASQETQYF	TGCAGTGCTAGGGCCCGGGACTACTCCGCCAGCCAGGAGACCCAGTACTTC
15	medium-sized	TRBJ2-4	TRBD1	TRBV4-1	CASSQDGTGINIQYF	TGCGCCAGCAGCCAAGATGGGACAGGGATAAACATTCAGTACTTC
16	large	TRBJ2-1	TRBD2	TRBV6-6	CASSYSAGGSYNEQFF	TGTGCCAGCAGTTACTCGGCGGGGGGGTCCTACAATGAGCAGTTCTTC
14	large	TRBJ2-3	TRBD2	TRBV7-8	CASSLAGGSDTQYF	TGTGCCAGCAGCTTAGCGGGGGGGTCGGATACGCAGTATTTT
14	-	TRBJ2-7	TRBD1	TRBV11-3	CASSNRDRPYEQYF	TGTGCCAGCAGCAACCGGGACAGACCATACGAGCAGTACTTC